This section outlines one TCR beta chain sequence together with its context. Germline values: CDR1 MNHEY, CDR2 SMNVEV (reference sequence). With 7 bases removed from V and 2 bases from J, the gap between germline ends came to 15 bases. The CDR3 totals 15 residues. This entry belongs to a study of blood T cell repertoires in COVID-19. Whole-study context: Acute and convalescent COVID-19 specimens originated in the United States, Italy and Spain. T cells, B-cell-depleted T cells, or PBMCs provided the cDNA or gDNA that served as material.

Authors' data handling: Cell counts per sample came from amplifying reference gene primers. Here immunoSEQ multiplex PCR was the method, and the copy in TCRdb shows in-frame clones only, minus some. V and J calls and clone size are given by that table; D and trimming were obtained from the DNA. The repertoire holds some 230,000 clones, about 80% seen once, with 2% to 2.5% in the top ten. This chain joins TRBV27 and TRBJ1-5; a possible D gene is TRBD1 (5 bases). The receptor's source is a woman aged 55-75 years with acute or convalescent COVID-19. Sequencing input: peripheral blood. CDR3 DNA: TGTGCCAGCAATTCGGCGGGGCGGGGCAATCAGCCCCAGCATTTT. It translates to CASNSAGRGNQPQHF.